This T cell receptor beta chain originates from a study of blood T cell repertoires in COVID-19. Study context: Sources were T cells, B-cell-depleted T cells, or PBMCs; the material itself was cDNA or gDNA.

As processed by the authors: Reference gene primer amplification gave nucleated cell count estimates. The protocol was immunoSEQ multiplex PCR, while the TCRdb copy is restricted to in-frame clones and leaves out a portion. The V and J calls and clone size were taken over from that table, and D and trimming were inferred from the DNA. The sample carries 50,000 to 60,000 clones, about four fifths recorded once. This CDR3 has 12 residues. The specimen was peripheral blood. The sequence came from a human donor in a cohort sampled during active or convalescent COVID-19. The J gene is TRBJ1-4, the V gene TRBV21-1; the listed D gene, TRBD1, was not tested against the DNA. TRBV21-1 is termed a pseudogene. CDR3 bases: TGTGCCCCAGAGGGGGCTAATGAAAAACTGTTTTTT. Its protein product is CAPEGANEKLFF.